The 19 T cell receptor beta chains presented below share a single source sample, sequenced in a study of Graves' ophthalmopathy and Graves' hyperthyroidism. RNA transcripts provided the template for amplifying TCR beta CDR3 regions. First-round RT-PCR with HTBI primers preceded a second-round multiplex PCR. One entry per CDR3 protein results from TCRdb running MiXCR on the multiplex PCR reads. The repertoire holds just over 600,000 distinct CDR3 sequences, approximately 22% seen once, with approximately 7% in the top ten. Sequencing was performed on peripheral blood. These TCRs come from a young woman with stable Graves' hyperthyroidism. Some clones in this sample may be carry-over from other donors' samples.

The sample holds a few counts of this clonotype. The chain combines TRBV6-1 with TRBJ1-3; D not certain. Per the germline V gene, CDR1 is MNHNS and CDR2 is SASEGT. Trimming shortened V by 7 bases and J by 0 bases, and 19 bases separated the two germline ends. This CDR3 spans 17 amino acids. This CDR3 is CASTLEHRPSSGNTIYF. Here the CDR3 DNA reads TGTGCCAGCACCCTTGAACATCGCCCTAGCTCTGGAAACACCATATATTTT.

This clonotype was counted ten times or more. This chain uses TRBV28 with TRBJ1-1, with 8 positions matching TRBD1. CDR1 is MDHEN and CDR2 is SYDVKM in the germline V gene. Trimming cost V 1 base and J 1 base; bases outside gene matches: 5. The CDR3 consists of 16 residues. CDR3 nucleotides: TGTGCCAGCAGTTTATCCCTGACAGGGGCGAACACTGAAGCTTTCTTT. Residues: CASSLSLTGANTEAFF.

Regarding this clonotype: This may stem from a read error, because a much larger clone lies one nucleotide away. The rearrangement links TRBV19 to TRBJ1-2; D might be TRBD1 (6 bases). The germline gives CDR1 LNHDA, CDR2 SQIVND (reference sequence). This CDR3 has 15 residues. The CDR3 bases are TGTCCCAGTAGTCCTCAACCGACAGGAACCTATGGCTACACCTTC. It translates to CPSSPQPTGTYGYTF.

Points on this clonotype: A much larger clone is a single base away; this may be a read error. This chain uses TRBV19 with TRBJ1-1; D is perhaps TRBD1 (6 bases). The CDR3 has 14 amino acids. Germline assignment: CDR1 LNHDA and CDR2 SQIVND (reference sequence). The CDR3, as DNA: TGTGTCAGTAGTATGGACAGATTGAACACTGAAGCTTTCTTT. It translates to CVSSMDRLNTEAFF.

This chain links TRBV6-1 with TRBJ2-2, with D unclear. This CDR3 region has 13 residues. The V and J ends lost 1 base and 7 bases respectively, with 7 bases between them. CDR1 is MNHNS and CDR2 is SASEGT in the germline V gene. CDR3 amino acids: CASSEVEVGELFF. The DNA of the CDR3 is TGTGCCAGCAGTGAAGTAGAGGTCGGGGAGCTGTTTTTT.

This clonotype was observed many times. The V and J genes are TRBV10-3 and TRBJ1-6; 9 bases agree with TRBD1. The CDR3 has 16 residues. J gave up 7 bases and V 6 bases, and 10 bases lay outside the gene matches. The germline CDR1 and CDR2 sequences are ENHRY and SYGVKD. The CDR3 protein is CAIRGNTGGVNSPLHF. The CDR3 DNA follows: TGTGCCATCAGAGGGAACACAGGGGGCGTCAATTCACCCCTCCACTTT.

This clonotype has a count of ten or more. The V gene is TRBV2, the J gene TRBJ2-5; possibly TRBD2 for D (5 bases). Germline V gene lookup returns CDR1 SNHLY and CDR2 FYNNEI. The CDR3 is made up of 14 amino acids. The ends were cut back, 6 bases at V and 4 bases at J, with 15 bases in the middle. Written as DNA, the CDR3 is TGTGCCAGCAGGCCAGACGTAGGAGGAGAGACCCAGTACTTC. This sequence encodes CASRPDVGGETQYF.

J is TRBJ1-1 and V is TRBV6-2 or TRBV6-3, with D unclear. The CDR3 extends over 14 amino acids. Per the germline V gene, CDR1 is MNHEY and CDR2 is SVGEGT. V dropped 0 bases and J dropped 5 bases, with 10 bases sitting between them. The CDR3 here is CASSYSIGRTEAFF. For the CDR3, the DNA is TGTGCCAGCAGTTACTCGATCGGGAGAACTGAAGCTTTCTTT.

Ten or more counts support this clonotype. The rearrangement uses TRBV20-1 and TRBJ1-6, with TRBD1 matching over 11 bases. Germline assignment: CDR1 DFQATT and CDR2 SNEGSKA (reference sequence). Trimming at V came to 6 bases and at J to 10 bases, leaving 5 bases not matched to a gene. This CDR3 is built from 13 residues. In nucleotides, the CDR3 is TGCAGTGCAAGGGGACAGGGGGAATCACCCCTCCACTTT. Its protein product is CSARGQGESPLHF.

This clonotype was counted many times. The CDR3 sequence: CASSAGLGKYEQYF. DNA of the CDR3: TGTGCCAGCAGCGCCGGACTAGGGAAATACGAGCAGTACTTC. The chain joins TRBV11-2 to TRBJ2-7; 7 bases match TRBD2. The V and J ends lost 5 bases and 4 bases, in that order; junction bases with no gene match: 8. Looked up from germline, CDR1 is SGHAT and CDR2 is FQNNGV. The CDR3 runs 14 residues.

This clonotype was seen ten or more times. The chain links TRBV19 to TRBJ1-1, with TRBD1 matching over 10 bases. After removal of 5 bases from V and 3 bases from J, the junction contained 9 bases not matched to a gene. Germline CDR1 is LNHDA and CDR2 is SQIVND (reference sequence). This CDR3 contains 16 residues. CDR3: CASSSQEGQGYTEAFF. The CDR3 nucleotides read TGTGCCAGTAGTTCCCAGGAGGGACAGGGGTACACTGAAGCTTTCTTT.

There are many counts of this clonotype. The V gene is TRBV5-5, the J gene TRBJ2-7, with 8 nucleotides matching TRBD2. The CDR3 spans 16 residues. V trimming: 7 bases; J trimming: 4 bases; junction bases outside the gene matches: 16. The germline CDR1 and CDR2 sequences are SGHKS and YYEKEE (reference sequence). The CDR3 sequence: CASRAITGTRTYEQYF. The CDR3 nucleotides are TGTGCCAGCCGCGCTATCACCGGGACTAGGACTTACGAGCAGTACTTC.

This clonotype occurred a few times. The chain is built from TRBV29-1 and TRBJ2-7; maybe TRBD2 (6 bases). Germline CDR1 is SQVTM and CDR2 is ANQGSEA. This CDR3 comprises 13 residues. V gave up 3 bases and J gave up 3 bases, with 12 bases separating them. This CDR3 reads CSVESGVDYEQYF. The CDR3 nucleotides read TGCAGCGTTGAGTCGGGGGTGGACTACGAGCAGTACTTC.

In its sample, this clonotype was seen many times. The chain recombines TRBV6-1 with TRBJ2-7, with 7 nucleotides matching TRBD2. The CDR3 extends over 13 amino acids. Trimming removed 6 bases from V and 5 bases from J; junction bases left unmatched: 7. From germline, CDR1 is MNHNS and CDR2 SASEGT. The CDR3 nucleotides read TGTGCCAGCAGGGACGATACTAGCGACGAGCAGTACTTC. Residues: CASRDDTSDEQYF.

The gene calls are TRBV15 and TRBJ1-1, with TRBD1 matching 8 bases. The CDR3 runs to 15 residues. Losses at the gene ends were 5 bases for V and 5 bases for J; bases not matched to a gene: 10. Per the germline V gene, CDR1 is LNHNV and CDR2 is YYDKDF (reference sequence). The CDR3 DNA follows: TGTGCCACCAGCCCTCGTGGGCAGGGGGCAACTGAAGCTTTCTTT. Its translation is CATSPRGQGATEAFF.

This clonotype showed up many times. The gene calls are TRBV12-3 or TRBV12-4 and TRBJ1-5; 8 nucleotides line up with TRBD1. V dropped 3 bases and J dropped 5; count of bases not matched to a gene: 3. CDR3 length: 14 amino acids. This CDR3 reads CASSFGQGDQPQHF. CDR3 coding DNA: TGTGCCAGCAGTTTCGGACAGGGTGATCAGCCCCAGCATTTT.

CDR3 sequence reads: CASSLVGQGAEETQYF. The CDR3 nucleotides read TGCGCCAGCAGCTTGGTCGGACAGGGGGCTGAAGAGACCCAGTACTTC. The rearrangement uses TRBV5-1 and TRBJ2-5, with 11 bases identical to TRBD1. Germline loops: CDR1 SGHRS, CDR2 YFSETQ. With V trimmed by 0 bases and J by 3 bases, 4 bases remained unmatched. CDR3 length: 16 amino acids.

The CDR3 region is CASSLDVMNTEAFF. CDR3 DNA: TGTGCCAGCAGCTTAGATGTAATGAACACTGAAGCTTTCTTT. The chain has TRBV11-2 and TRBJ1-1; D uncertain. The CDR3 is 14 residues long. Trimming left V 0 bases short and J 0 bases short, with 5 bases between. Germline-derived CDR1 and CDR2 are SGHAT and FQNNGV.

This clonotype appeared many times. This chain connects TRBV4-1 to TRBJ2-7; D remains unclear. The CDR3 runs 13 residues. Trimming removed 2 bases at V and 3 bases at J, with 8 bases between. Germline lookup yields CDR1 MGHRA and CDR2 YSYEKL. In DNA, the CDR3 is TGCGCCAGCAGCCAATTTAACGGCTACGAGCAGTACTTC. It codes for CASSQFNGYEQYF.